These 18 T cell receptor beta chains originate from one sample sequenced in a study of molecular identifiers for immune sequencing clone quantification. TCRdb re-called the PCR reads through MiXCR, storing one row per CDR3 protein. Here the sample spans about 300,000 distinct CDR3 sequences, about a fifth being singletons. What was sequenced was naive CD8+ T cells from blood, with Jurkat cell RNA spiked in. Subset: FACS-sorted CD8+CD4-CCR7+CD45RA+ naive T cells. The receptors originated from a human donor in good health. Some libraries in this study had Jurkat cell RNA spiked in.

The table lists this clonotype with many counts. This CDR3 is CASSKYRDRGLGLNQPQHF. The CDR3 DNA is TGTGCCAGCAGTAAATACCGGGACAGGGGGCTGGGGCTGAATCAGCCCCAGCATTTT. The rearrangement joins TRBV28 to TRBJ1-5; TRBD1 aligns across 12 bases. The junction had 15 bases not matched to a gene; V was cut back by 5 bases and J by 4 bases. Per the germline V gene, CDR1 is MDHEN and CDR2 is SYDVKM. The CDR3 sequence is 19 residues long.

CDR3 protein: CASSPVPIRVSDTEAFF. CDR3 DNA: TGTGCCAGCAGCCCGGTCCCGATCAGGGTTTCCGACACTGAAGCTTTCTTT. V and J are TRBV14 and TRBJ1-1; tentative D call: TRBD1 (5 bases). Between the trimmed V and J ends, which lost 4 bases and 3 bases, there was a span of 21 bases. The CDR3 loop spans 17 amino acids. The germline V gene encodes CDR1 SGHDN and CDR2 FVKESK. The full variable domain, rest sourced from reference TRBV14 and TRBJ1-1, is EAGVTQFPSHSVIEKGQTVTLRCDPISGHDNLYWYRRVMGKEIKFLLHFVKESKQDESGMPNNRFLAERTGGTYSTLKVQPAELEDSGVYFCASSPVPIRVSDTEAFFGQGTRLTVV.

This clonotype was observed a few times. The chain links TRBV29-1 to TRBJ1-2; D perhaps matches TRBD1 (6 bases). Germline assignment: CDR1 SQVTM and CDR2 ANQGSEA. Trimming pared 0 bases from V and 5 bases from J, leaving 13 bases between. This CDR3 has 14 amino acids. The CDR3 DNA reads TGCAGCGTTGAAGATCAAGGGGGTTGGTATGGCTACACCTTC. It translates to CSVEDQGGWYGYTF.

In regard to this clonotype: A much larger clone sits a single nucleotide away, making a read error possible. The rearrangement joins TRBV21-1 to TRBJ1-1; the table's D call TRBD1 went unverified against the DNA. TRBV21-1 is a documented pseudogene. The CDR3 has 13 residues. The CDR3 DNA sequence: TGTGCCAGCAGCGCAGGGCTCGGCGCTGAAGCTTTCTTT. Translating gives CASSAGLGAEAFF.

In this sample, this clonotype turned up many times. As DNA, the CDR3 is TGTGCCAGCAGCTTGAGCGGGAGAGGGGTAGATACGCAGTATTTT. It yields the protein CASSLSGRGVDTQYF. V is TRBV7-2 and J is TRBJ2-3; 8 bases are a match to TRBD2. V trimming: 3 bases; J trimming: 5 bases; junction bases outside the gene matches: 7. The germline V gene has CDR1 SGHTA and CDR2 FQGNSA. CDR3 length: 15 amino acids.

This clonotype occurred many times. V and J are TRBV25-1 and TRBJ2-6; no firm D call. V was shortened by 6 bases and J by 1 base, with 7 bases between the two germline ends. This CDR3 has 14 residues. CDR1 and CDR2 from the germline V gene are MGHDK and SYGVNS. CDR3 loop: CASRHHSGANVLTF. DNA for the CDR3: TGTGCCAGCAGACACCATTCTGGGGCCAACGTCCTGACTTTC. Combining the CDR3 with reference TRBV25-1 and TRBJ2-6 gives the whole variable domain EADIYQTPRYLVIGTGKKITLECSQTMGHDKMYWYQQDPGMELHLIHYSYGVNSTEKGDLSSESTVSRIRTEHFPLTLESARPSHTSQYLCASRHHSGANVLTFGAGSRLTVL.

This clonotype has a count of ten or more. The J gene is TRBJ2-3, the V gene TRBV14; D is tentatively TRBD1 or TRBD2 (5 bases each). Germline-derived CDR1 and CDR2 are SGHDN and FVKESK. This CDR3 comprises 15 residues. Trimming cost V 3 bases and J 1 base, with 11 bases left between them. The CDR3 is CASSQGTSGTDTQYF. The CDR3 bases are TGTGCCAGCAGCCAGGGGACCTCCGGCACAGATACGCAGTATTTT.

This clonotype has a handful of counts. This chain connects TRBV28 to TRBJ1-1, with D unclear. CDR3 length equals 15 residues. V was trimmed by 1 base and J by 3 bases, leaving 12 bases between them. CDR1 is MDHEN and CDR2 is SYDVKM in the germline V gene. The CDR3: CASSLLVSGDTEAFF. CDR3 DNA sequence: TGTGCCAGCAGTTTATTGGTGAGCGGGGACACTGAAGCTTTCTTT. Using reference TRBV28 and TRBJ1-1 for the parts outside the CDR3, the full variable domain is DVKVTQSSRYLVKRTGEKVFLECVQDMDHENMFWYRQDPGLGLRLIYFSYDVKMKEKGDIPEGYSVSREKKERFSLILESASTNQTSMYLCASSLLVSGDTEAFFGQGTRLTVV.

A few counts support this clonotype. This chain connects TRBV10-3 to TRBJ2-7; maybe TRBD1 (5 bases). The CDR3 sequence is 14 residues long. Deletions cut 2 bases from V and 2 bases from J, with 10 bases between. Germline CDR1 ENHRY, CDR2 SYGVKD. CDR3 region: CAISEPQVPYEQYF. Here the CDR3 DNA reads TGTGCCATCAGTGAGCCACAGGTCCCCTACGAGCAGTACTTC.

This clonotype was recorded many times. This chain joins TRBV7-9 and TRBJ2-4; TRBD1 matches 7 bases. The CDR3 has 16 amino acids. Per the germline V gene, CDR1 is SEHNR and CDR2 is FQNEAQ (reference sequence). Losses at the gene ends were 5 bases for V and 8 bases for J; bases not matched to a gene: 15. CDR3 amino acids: CASSPEGGYVGDIQYF. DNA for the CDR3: TGTGCCAGCAGCCCAGAAGGGGGCTATGTGGGTGACATTCAGTACTTC.

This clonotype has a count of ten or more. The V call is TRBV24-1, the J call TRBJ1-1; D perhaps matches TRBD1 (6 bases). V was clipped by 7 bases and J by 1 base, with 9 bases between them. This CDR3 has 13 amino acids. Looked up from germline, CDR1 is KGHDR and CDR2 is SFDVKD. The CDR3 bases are TGTGCCACCAGGGGACAACAGAACACTGAAGCTTTCTTT. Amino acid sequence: CATRGQQNTEAFF.

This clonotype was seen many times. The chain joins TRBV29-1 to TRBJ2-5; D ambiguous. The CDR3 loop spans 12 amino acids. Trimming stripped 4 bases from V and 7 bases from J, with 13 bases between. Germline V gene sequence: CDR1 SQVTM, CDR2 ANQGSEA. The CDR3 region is CSVADGLGTQYF. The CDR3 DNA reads TGCAGCGTTGCAGACGGCCTGGGGACCCAGTACTTC.

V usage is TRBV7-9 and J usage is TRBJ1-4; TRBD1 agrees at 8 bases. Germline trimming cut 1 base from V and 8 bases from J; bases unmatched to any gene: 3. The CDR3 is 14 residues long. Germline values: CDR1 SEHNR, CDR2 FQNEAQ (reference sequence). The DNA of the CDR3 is TGTGCCAGCAGCTTAGGGACAGGGAGAGAAAAACTGTTTTTT. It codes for CASSLGTGREKLFF.

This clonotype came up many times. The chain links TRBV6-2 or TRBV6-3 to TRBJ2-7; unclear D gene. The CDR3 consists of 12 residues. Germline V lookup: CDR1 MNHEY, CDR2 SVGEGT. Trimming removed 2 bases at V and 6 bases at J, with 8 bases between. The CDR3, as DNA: TGTGCCAGCAGTTACATAGTTTCCGAGCAGTACTTC. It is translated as CASSYIVSEQYF.

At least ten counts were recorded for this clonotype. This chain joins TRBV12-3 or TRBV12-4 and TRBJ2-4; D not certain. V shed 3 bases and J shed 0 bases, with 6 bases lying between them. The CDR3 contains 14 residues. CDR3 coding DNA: TGTGCCAGCAGTTTTGAGGAAGCCAAAAACATTCAGTACTTC. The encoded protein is CASSFEEAKNIQYF.

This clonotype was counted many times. The CDR3 protein is CASSYPSGRYEQFF. The CDR3 DNA sequence: TGTGCCAGCAGTTATCCTAGCGGGAGGTATGAGCAGTTCTTC. This chain links TRBV6-2 or TRBV6-3 with TRBJ2-1; 11 nucleotides line up with TRBD2. The CDR3 runs 14 residues. Unmatched junction bases numbered 3, after V lost 3 bases and J lost 8 bases. Looked up from germline, CDR1 is MNHEY and CDR2 is SVGEGT.

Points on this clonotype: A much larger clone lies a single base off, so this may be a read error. The CDR3 loop is CASSVGTENTGELLF. The CDR3, as DNA: TGTGCCAGCAGCGTAGGGACAGAGAACACCGGGGAGCTGCTTTTT. The chain has TRBV9 and TRBJ2-2, with D possibly matching TRBD1 (6 bases). The CDR3 is made up of 15 amino acids. The germline CDR1 and CDR2 sequences are SGDLS and YYNGEE.

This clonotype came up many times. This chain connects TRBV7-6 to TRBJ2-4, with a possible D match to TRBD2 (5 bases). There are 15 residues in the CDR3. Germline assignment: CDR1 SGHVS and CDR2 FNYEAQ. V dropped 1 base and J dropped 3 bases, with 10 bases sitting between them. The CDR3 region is CASSLESSNKNIQYF. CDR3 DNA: TGTGCCAGCAGCTTAGAGTCTAGCAACAAAAACATTCAGTACTTC.